Given below is one T cell receptor (beta chain) in context. As yet, its antigen is unknown. In the ViraFEST assay, antigen-specific CD4+ clonotypes were identified by expansion after peptide-pool stimulation. Researchers isolated CD4+ T cells once less than 13 days of culture had elapsed. None of the vaccinated had previously contracted SARS-CoV-2, and their nucleocapsid antibodies tested negative. The source of the sample is a study of vaccination effects on CD4 cells after COVID-19. The CDR3 is 15 amino acids. The junction had 10 bases not matched to a gene; V was cut back by 7 bases and J by 4 bases. Germline V lookup: CDR1 LNHDA, CDR2 SQIVND (reference sequence). Generated by immunoSEQ multiplex PCR, the TCRdb table keeps only in-frame clones and is missing some. The sample includes some 22,000 clones, under 75% of them seen just once.

This chain links TRBV19 with TRBJ1-5; 7 nucleotides match TRBD1. The sample consisted of CD4+ T cells from PBMCs cultured with HCoV-OC43 spike peptides, taken before COVID-19 vaccination. Subset noted: HCoV-OC43 spike overlapping peptide pool stimulation. This TCR derives from a human donor who received a COVID-19 vaccine. The CDR3 DNA follows: TGTGCCAGTACCCTCCGACAGGGTACTAATCAGCCCCAGCATTTT. As protein: CASTLRQGTNQPQHF.